This TCR beta chain was obtained from a study of blood T cell repertoires in COVID-19. About the research overall: COVID-19 samples collected from the United States, Italy and Spain covered acute and convalescent phases. Nucleic acid was either cDNA or gDNA, and it came from T cells, B-cell-depleted T cells, or PBMCs.

This table comes from immunoSEQ multiplex PCR, and its TCRdb copy is limited to in-frame clones, with some not included. The sample yields about 320,000 clones, roughly 89% seen once. Participant-given clinical history determined each cohort assignment. There are a few counts of this clone. This CDR3 is 15 amino acids long. V was clipped by 5 bases and J by 6 bases; unmatched bases: 10. Germline CDR1 and CDR2: WNHNN and SYGVQD (reference sequence). The sequenced sample consisted of PBMCs or T cells enriched from blood (not recorded which). The J gene is TRBJ1-1, the V gene TRBV10-1; 9 bases are shared with TRBD1. The sequence was obtained from a man in his 60s who had recovered from COVID-19. The DNA of the CDR3 is TGCGCCAGCAGTCCGGGACAGGGTGGAAGCTCTGAAGCTTTCTTT. Residues: CASSPGQGGSSEAFF.